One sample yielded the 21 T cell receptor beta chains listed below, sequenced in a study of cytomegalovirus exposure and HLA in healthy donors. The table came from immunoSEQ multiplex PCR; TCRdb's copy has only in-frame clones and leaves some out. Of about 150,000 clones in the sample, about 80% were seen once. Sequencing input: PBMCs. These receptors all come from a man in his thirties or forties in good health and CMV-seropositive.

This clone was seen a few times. CDR3 sequence: CASQWEYSGNTIYF. The DNA of the CDR3 is TGTGCCAGCCAATGGGAGTACTCTGGAAACACCATATATTTT. V and J are TRBV28 and TRBJ1-3; D ambiguous. Germline lookup yields CDR1 MDHEN and CDR2 SYDVKM. The CDR3 runs to 14 residues. V was clipped by 8 bases and J by 0 bases, with 11 bases between them.

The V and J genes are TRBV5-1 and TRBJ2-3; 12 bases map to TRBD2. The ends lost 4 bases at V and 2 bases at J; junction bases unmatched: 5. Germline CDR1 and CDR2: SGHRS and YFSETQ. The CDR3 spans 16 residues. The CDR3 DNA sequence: TGCGCCAGCAGCGCCAGACTAGCGGGGGTCACAGATACGCAGTATTTT. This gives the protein CASSARLAGVTDTQYF.

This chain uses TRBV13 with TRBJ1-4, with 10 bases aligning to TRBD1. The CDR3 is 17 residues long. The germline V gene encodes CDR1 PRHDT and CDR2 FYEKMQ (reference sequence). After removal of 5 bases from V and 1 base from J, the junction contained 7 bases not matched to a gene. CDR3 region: CASSKTGGGQTNEKLFF. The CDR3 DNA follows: TGTGCCAGCAGCAAGACAGGGGGCGGACAAACTAATGAAAAACTGTTTTTT.

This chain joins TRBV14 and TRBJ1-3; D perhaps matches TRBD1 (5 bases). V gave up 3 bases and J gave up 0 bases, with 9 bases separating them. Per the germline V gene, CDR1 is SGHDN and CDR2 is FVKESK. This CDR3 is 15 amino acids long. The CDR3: CASSQTAYSGNTIYF. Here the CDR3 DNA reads TGTGCCAGCAGCCAGACAGCTTACTCTGGAAACACCATATATTTT.

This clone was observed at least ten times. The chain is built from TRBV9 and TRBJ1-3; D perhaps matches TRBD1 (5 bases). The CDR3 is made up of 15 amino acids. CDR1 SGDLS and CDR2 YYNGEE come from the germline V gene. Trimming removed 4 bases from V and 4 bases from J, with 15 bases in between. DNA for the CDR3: TGTGCCAGCAGCCCTCAAGGGGCGGTAGGAAACACCATATATTTT. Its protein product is CASSPQGAVGNTIYF.

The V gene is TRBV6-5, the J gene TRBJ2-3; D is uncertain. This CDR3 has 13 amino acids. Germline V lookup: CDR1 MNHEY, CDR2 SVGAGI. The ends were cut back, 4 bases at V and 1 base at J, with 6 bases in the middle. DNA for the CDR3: TGTGCCAGCAGTTTGCAGGGCACAGATACGCAGTATTTT. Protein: CASSLQGTDTQYF.

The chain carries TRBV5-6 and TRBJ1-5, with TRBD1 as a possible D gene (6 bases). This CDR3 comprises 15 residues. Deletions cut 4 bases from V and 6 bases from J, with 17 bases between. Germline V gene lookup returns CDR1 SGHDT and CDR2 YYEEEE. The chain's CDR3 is CASSASVGGGQPQHF. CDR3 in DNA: TGTGCCAGCAGCGCTTCCGTAGGGGGTGGTCAGCCCCAGCATTTT.

CDR3 in DNA: TGCAGCGTTGAAGATCGGGGGACTAGCGCGACAGGTGAGCAGTTCTTC. Translation gives CSVEDRGTSATGEQFF. The chain couples TRBV29-1 to TRBJ2-1; 10 bases are a match to TRBD2. From germline, CDR1 is SQVTM and CDR2 ANQGSEA. The CDR3 totals 16 residues. With V trimmed by 0 bases and J by 9 bases, 11 bases remained unmatched.

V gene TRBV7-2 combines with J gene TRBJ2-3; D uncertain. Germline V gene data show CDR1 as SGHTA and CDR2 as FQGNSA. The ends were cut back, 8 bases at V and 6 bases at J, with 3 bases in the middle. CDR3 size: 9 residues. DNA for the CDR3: TGTGCCAGCTCTGATACGCAGTATTTT. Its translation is CASSDTQYF.

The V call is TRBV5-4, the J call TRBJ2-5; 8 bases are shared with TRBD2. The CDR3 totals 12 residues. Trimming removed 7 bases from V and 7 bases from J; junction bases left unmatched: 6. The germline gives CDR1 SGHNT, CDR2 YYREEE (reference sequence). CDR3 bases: TGTGCCAGCCAGATACGGGGGGGGACCCAGTACTTC. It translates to CASQIRGGTQYF.

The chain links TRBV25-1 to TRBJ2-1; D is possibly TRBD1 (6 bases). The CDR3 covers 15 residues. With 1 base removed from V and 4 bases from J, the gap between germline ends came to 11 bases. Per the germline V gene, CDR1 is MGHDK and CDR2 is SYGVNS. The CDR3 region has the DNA TGTGCCAGCAGTGAATTAAGGGACATATACAATGAGCAGTTCTTC. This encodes CASSELRDIYNEQFF.

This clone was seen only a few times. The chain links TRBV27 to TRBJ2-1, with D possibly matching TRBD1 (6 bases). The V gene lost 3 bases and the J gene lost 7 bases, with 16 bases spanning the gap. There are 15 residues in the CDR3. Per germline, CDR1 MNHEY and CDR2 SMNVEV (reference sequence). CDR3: CASSLGASRRNEQFF. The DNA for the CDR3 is TGTGCCAGCAGTTTGGGGGCTAGTCGGAGGAATGAGCAGTTCTTC.

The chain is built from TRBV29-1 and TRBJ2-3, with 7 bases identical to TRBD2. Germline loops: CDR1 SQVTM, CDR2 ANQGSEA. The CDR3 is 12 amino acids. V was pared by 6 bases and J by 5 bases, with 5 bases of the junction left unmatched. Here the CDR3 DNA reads TGCAGCGTCAGAATAGCGGGAGATACGCAGTATTTT. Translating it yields CSVRIAGDTQYF.

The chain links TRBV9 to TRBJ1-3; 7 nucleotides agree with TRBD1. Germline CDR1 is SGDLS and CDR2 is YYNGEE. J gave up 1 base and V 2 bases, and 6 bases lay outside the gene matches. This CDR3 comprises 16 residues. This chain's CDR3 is CASSVGSGGSGNTIYF. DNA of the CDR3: TGTGCCAGCAGCGTGGGTTCAGGGGGTTCTGGAAACACCATATATTTT.

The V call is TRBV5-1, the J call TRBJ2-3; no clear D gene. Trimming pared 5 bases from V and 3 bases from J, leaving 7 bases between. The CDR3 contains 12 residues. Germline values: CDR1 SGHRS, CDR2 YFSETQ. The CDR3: CASSPKTDTQYF. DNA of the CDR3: TGCGCCAGCAGTCCTAAAACAGATACGCAGTATTTT.

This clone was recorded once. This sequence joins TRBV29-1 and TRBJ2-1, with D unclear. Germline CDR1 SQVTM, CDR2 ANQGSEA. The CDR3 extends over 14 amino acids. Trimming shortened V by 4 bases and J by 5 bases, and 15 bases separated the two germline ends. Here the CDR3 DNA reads TGCAGCGTTGTAGTCTCCCCCCCCCACAATGAGCAGTTCTTC. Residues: CSVVVSPPHNEQFF.

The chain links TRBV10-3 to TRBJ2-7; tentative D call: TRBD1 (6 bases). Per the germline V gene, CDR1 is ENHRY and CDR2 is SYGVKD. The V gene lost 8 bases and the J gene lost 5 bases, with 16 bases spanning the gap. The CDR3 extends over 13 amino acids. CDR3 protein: CAIGTPMEDEQYF. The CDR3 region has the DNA TGTGCCATCGGGACACCAATGGAGGACGAGCAGTACTTC.

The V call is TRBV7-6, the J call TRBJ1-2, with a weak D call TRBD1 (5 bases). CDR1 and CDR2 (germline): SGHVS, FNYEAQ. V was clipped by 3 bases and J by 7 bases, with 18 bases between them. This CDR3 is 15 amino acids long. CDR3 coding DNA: TGTGCCAGCAGCTTCCGGGACGGGGGACGGGGTGGCTACACCTTC. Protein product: CASSFRDGGRGGYTF.

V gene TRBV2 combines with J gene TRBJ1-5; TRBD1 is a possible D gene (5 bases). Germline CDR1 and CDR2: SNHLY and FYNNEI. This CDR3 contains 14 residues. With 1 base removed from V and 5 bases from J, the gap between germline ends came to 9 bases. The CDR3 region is CASSEGGFDQPQHF. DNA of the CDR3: TGTGCCAGCAGTGAAGGGGGCTTCGATCAGCCCCAGCATTTT.

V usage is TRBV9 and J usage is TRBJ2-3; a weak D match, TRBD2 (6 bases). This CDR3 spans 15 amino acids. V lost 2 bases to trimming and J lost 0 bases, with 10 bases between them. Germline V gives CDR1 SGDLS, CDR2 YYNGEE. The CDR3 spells CASSVGTSSTDTQYF. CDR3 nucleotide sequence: TGTGCCAGCAGCGTCGGAACTAGCAGCACAGATACGCAGTATTTT.

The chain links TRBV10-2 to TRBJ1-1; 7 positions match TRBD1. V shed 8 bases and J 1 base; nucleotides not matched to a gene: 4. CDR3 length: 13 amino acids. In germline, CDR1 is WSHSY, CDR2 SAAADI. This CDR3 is CASGTGENTEAFF. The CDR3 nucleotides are TGCGCCAGCGGTACAGGGGAGAACACTGAAGCTTTCTTT.